This T cell receptor (beta chain) was documented in a study of technical replicates of blood from a few donors. The CDR3 loop spans 15 amino acids. Germline CDR1 SNHLY, CDR2 FYNNEI. After removal of 6 bases from V and 1 base from J, the junction contained 3 bases not matched to a gene. This table comes from immunoSEQ multiplex PCR, and its TCRdb copy is limited to in-frame clones, with some not included. Among approximately 73,000 clones listed, 92% were seen once. The chain links TRBV2 to TRBJ2-3; 11 nucleotides line up with TRBD2. What was sequenced was T cells isolated from PBMCs. The clonotype comes from a human donor in good health. CDR3 residues: CASRQLAGGTDTQYF. DNA for the CDR3: TGTGCCAGCAGGCAACTAGCGGGGGGCACAGATACGCAGTATTTT.